Shown below are 5 T cell receptor beta chains from a single sample sequenced in a study of T-cell reconstitution after alpha-beta-depleted transplantation in children. The TCRbeta library incorporated unique molecular identifiers. TCRdb redid the calling of the PCR reads with MiXCR, one entry per CDR3 protein. This table has 540,000 or so distinct CDR3 sequences, 23% appearing once. The sample consisted of PBMCs, mostly from graft donor cells, taken 360 days after TCRalphabeta/CD19-depleted stem cell transplant. These receptors came from a boy younger than two who had a stem cell transplant for acute myeloid leukemia, so the T cells may come from the graft donor.

This clonotype was detected a few times. This chain uses TRBV20-1 with TRBJ2-2; D remains ambiguous. The CDR3 sequence is 11 residues long. Germline V gene lookup returns CDR1 DFQATT and CDR2 SNEGSKA (reference sequence). V was shortened by 6 bases and J by 3 bases, with 5 bases between the two germline ends. The CDR3, as DNA: TGCAGTGCCGAGCACACCGGGGAGCTGTTTTTT. Encoded protein: CSAEHTGELFF.

The chain carries TRBV6-5 and TRBJ2-2; no clear D gene. Germline loops: CDR1 MNHEY, CDR2 SVGAGI. V was shortened by 8 bases and J by 4 bases, with 8 bases between the two germline ends. The CDR3 consists of 12 residues. CDR3 sequence reads: CASRRLTGELFF. The CDR3 DNA is TGTGCCAGCCGCCGGCTCACCGGGGAGCTGTTTTTT.

This clonotype was detected many times. The rearrangement uses TRBV6-6 and TRBJ1-2; TRBD1 aligns across 7 bases. The CDR3 is 12 amino acids. Germline trimming cut 7 bases from V and 6 bases from J; bases unmatched to any gene: 5. The V gene's germline CDR1 is MNHNY and CDR2 SVGAGI (reference sequence). The CDR3 reads CASTGGHDGYTF. The DNA for the CDR3 is TGTGCCAGCACAGGGGGGCATGATGGCTACACCTTC.

This clonotype occurred a few times. The genes are TRBV7-9 and TRBJ2-3; D is perhaps TRBD1 (6 bases). Germline CDR1 SEHNR, CDR2 FQNEAQ (reference sequence). V lost 5 bases and J lost 5, with 11 bases in between. The CDR3 length is 13 residues. This CDR3 is CASSRDKGDTQYF. CDR3 coding DNA: TGTGCCAGCAGCCGGGACAAAGGAGATACGCAGTATTTT.

This clonotype was recorded many times. V gene TRBV12-3 or TRBV12-4 combines with J gene TRBJ1-1; D gene uncertain. V was cut by 3 bases and J by 4 bases, with 12 bases left in between. This CDR3 spans 14 amino acids. CDR3 bases: TGTGCCAGCAGTTTGTCCAAAGGGATCACTGAAGCTTTCTTT. This codes for CASSLSKGITEAFF.